Here is one TCR beta chain with its context. What it recognizes is unknown. V lost 5 bases and J 7 bases, leaving 14 bases between the germline ends. Germline-derived CDR1 and CDR2 are MNHEY and SVGAGI. CDR3 length: 13 amino acids. With constant-segment primers, 5'RACE yielded cDNA libraries of TCR alpha and TCR beta that carried sample barcodes and UMIs. TCRdb used MiXCR to reprocess the 5' RACE reads, holding one entry per CDR3 protein. The data contain fewer than 550,000 distinct CDR3 sequences, 15% to 20% of them singletons. This sample was included in a study of T-cell memory formation after mild COVID-19. Study conclusions and caveats: A second wave of clones peaked on day 37, and their SARS-CoV-2 specificity went unconfirmed. CM and EM subsets held most contracting CD4+ clones; EMRA held CD8+ ones.

The chain couples TRBV6-5 to TRBJ1-1; no definite D call. Sequencing was carried out using PBMCs or a T cell subset sorted from them (not recorded which). The TCR sequence derives from an adult woman who had mild COVID-19 (a few samples of this study predate the infection). Cell type and time point are not known. DNA of the CDR3: TGTGCCAGCAGTCGCGGACGTTCGCTTGAAGCTTTCTTT. It encodes CASSRGRSLEAFF.